This TCR beta chain was captured in a study of blood T cell repertoires in COVID-19. About the research overall: Collection of acute and convalescent COVID-19 samples took place in the United States, Italy and Spain. Sample material is recorded as cDNA or gDNA derived from T cells, B-cell-depleted T cells, or PBMCs.

The CDR3 is 14 residues long. Germline V gene sequence: CDR1 MNHEY, CDR2 SVGAGI. Deletions cut 6 bases from V and 10 bases from J, with 16 bases between. Authors' processing steps: How many nucleated cells were present was estimated from reference gene primer amplification. Clones were sequenced by immunoSEQ multiplex PCR, and TCRdb holds only the in-frame ones, with some missing. V and J calls and clone size are given by that table; D and trimming were obtained from the DNA. The table lists just over 150,000 clones, approximately 82% of them singletons. Sequenced sample: peripheral blood. This receptor was identified in a woman older than 75 with acute or convalescent COVID-19. The chain is built from TRBV6-5 and TRBJ1-6, with D hard to call. The CDR3 bases are TGTGCCAGCAGCCTCGTAGAGGCCGGGTCACCCCTCCACTTT. Translating it yields CASSLVEAGSPLHF.